Sequencing of this TCR beta chain was carried out in a study of lymphopenia after photon versus proton radiotherapy. The protocol was immunoSEQ multiplex PCR, while the TCRdb copy is restricted to in-frame clones and leaves out a portion. Among tens of thousands of clones listed, around 90% were seen once. Study outcomes and limitations: Post-nadir diversity loss with photons came from oligoclonal expansion, particularly CD8+ Temra cells. Only patients who died were analyzed for survival; proton advantage is unproven.

As concerns this clone: Antigen: not known.

V gave up 5 bases and J gave up 3 bases, with 10 bases separating them. This CDR3 contains 13 residues. Germline lookup yields CDR1 LGHNA and CDR2 YSLEER. The sample was peripheral blood, taken from a patient treated with photon-based radiotherapy. The chain combines TRBV4-3 with TRBJ1-2; no definite D call. The sequence came from a woman aged 70-85 years with pancreatic cancer. The CDR3 sequence is CASSERDDYGYTF. CDR3 DNA sequence: TGCGCCAGCAGCGAAAGAGATGACTATGGCTACACCTTC.